The 15 T cell receptor beta chains reported below all come from one sample, sequenced in a study of tumor-infiltrating lymphocytes in primary liver carcinoma. The authors made TCR beta cDNA from 500 to 600 ng total RNA with a constant-region primer. ARM-PCR, slightly modified, supplied the TCR beta libraries through three nested multiplex PCR rounds. For around 9 cycles apiece, the opening two PCR rounds ran with TRBV1-TRBV30 forward primers and a C-beta reverse primer. TCRdb analysed the multiplex PCR reads with MiXCR anew, one entry per CDR3 protein. The sample consists of some 38,000 distinct CDR3 sequences, nearly 75% of them appearing once. DNA and RNA were both co-extracted from approximately 20-30 mg of bulk tissue that had not been sorted. Material: liver tumor tissue from sampling region 4. The subset: tumor region T4, right-lateral pole. The source is a man in his forties with primary liver carcinoma and hepatitis B virus infection.

As for this clonotype: One junction end disagrees with the germline gene, perhaps due to a read error. V and J are TRBV30 and TRBJ2-2; D may match TRBD1 or TRBD2 (5 bases each). Germline V gene data show CDR1 as GTSNPN and CDR2 as SVGIG (reference sequence). There are 11 residues in the CDR3. CDR3 DNA sequence: TGTGCCTGGGGGTTGGTGGGGGAGTTGTTTTTT. Translating it yields CAWGLVGELFF.

The chain links TRBV6-2 or TRBV6-3 to TRBJ2-3, with 8 bases lining up with TRBD2. V gave up 9 bases and J gave up 10 bases; unmatched junction bases: 12. CDR1 MNHEY and CDR2 SVGEGT come from the germline V gene. The CDR3 is 13 amino acids. The CDR3 DNA is TGTGCCAGTCCCGCTGGGACTAGTACCCCGCAGTATTTT. Translated, it gives CASPAGTSTPQYF.

The table lists this clonotype with a count of one. The junction differs from germline at one of its ends, possibly a read error. The V call is TRBV11-3, the J call TRBJ2-3; 9 bases agree with TRBD2. The CDR3 contains 16 residues. From germline, CDR1 is SGHNT and CDR2 YENEEA. The CDR3 is CTSSGSPAGGVGTQYF. DNA of the CDR3: TGTACCAGCAGCGGCAGTCCGGCGGGAGGGGTGGGTACGCAGTATTTC. The variable domain in full, completed from reference TRBV11-3 and TRBJ2-3, reads EAGVVQSPRYKIIEKKQPVAFWCNPISGHNTLYWYLQNLGQGPELLIRYENEEAVDDSQLPKDRFSAERLKGVDSTLKIQPAELGDSAVYLCTSSGSPAGGVGTQYFGPGTRLTVL.

This clonotype was seen just once. One junction end disagrees with the germline gene, perhaps due to a read error. The J gene is TRBJ1-1, the V gene TRBV11-3; D is unresolved. The germline gives CDR1 SGHNT, CDR2 YENEEA. The length of the CDR3 is 12 residues. The CDR3 sequence: CASSLGHTEVFF. CDR3 DNA sequence: TGTGCCAGCAGCTTAGGTCATACTGAAGTTTTCTTT.

On this clonotype itself: A much larger clonotype is one base distant, so this may be a read error. The rearrangement uses TRBV5-1 and TRBJ2-3; no firm D call. The CDR3 totals 15 residues. Germline assignment: CDR1 SGHRS and CDR2 YFSETQ. The CDR3 spells CTSNEYISSTDTQYF. In DNA form, the CDR3 reads TGCACCAGCAACGAGTACATCTCTAGCACAGATACGCAGTATTTT.

Notes on this clonotype: One end of the junction does not line up with germline, which may come from a read error. The J gene is TRBJ1-1, the V gene TRBV29-1; TRBD1 might be the D (5 bases). CDR1 and CDR2 from the germline V gene are SQVTM and ANQGSEA. The CDR3 spans 15 residues. The DNA for the CDR3 is TGCAGCGTTGGGGCAGGCTGGGGCACGAACACTGAAACTTTCTTT. Amino acid sequence: CSVGAGWGTNTETFF.

The chain has TRBV11-3 and TRBJ2-3; tentatively, D is TRBD2 (6 bases). The CDR3 extends over 16 amino acids. The germline V and J ends were trimmed by 5 bases and 6 bases, with 21 bases remaining between them. Germline CDR1 reads SGHNT; CDR2 reads YENEEA. CDR3 bases: TGTGCCAGCAGCGGCAGCCCTGCGGGAAGTGTGGATACGCAGTATTTT. Its translation is CASSGSPAGSVDTQYF.

Comment on this clonotype: Germline is not matched at one junction end, which may reflect a read error. The chain is built from TRBV11-1 and TRBJ2-1, with 7 bases aligning to TRBD2. Germline V gene sequence: CDR1 SGHAT, CDR2 FQDESV (reference sequence). The CDR3 is 16 residues long. The chain's CDR3 is CASSLVGKGGDNEQFF. The CDR3 coding sequence is TGTGCTAGCAGCTTGGTCGGCAAGGGAGGGGACAATGAGCAGTTCTTC.

As to this clonotype: This CDR3 fails to terminate in the conserved phenylalanine or tryptophan, so it likely reflects a read error. This chain connects TRBV7-9 to TRBJ1-2; 11 nucleotides line up with TRBD1. V lost 9 bases, J lost 6 bases, and 9 bases stayed unmatched. Germline lookup yields CDR1 SEHNR and CDR2 FQNEAQ (reference sequence). The CDR3 extends over 14 amino acids. Here the CDR3 reads CASRWDRGFHGYTI. CDR3 DNA: TGTGCCAGTAGGTGGGACAGGGGGTTTCATGGCTACACCATC.

V gene TRBV27 combines with J gene TRBJ2-3, with D possibly matching TRBD2 (6 bases). The CDR3 contains 15 residues. Germline V gene data show CDR1 as MNHEY and CDR2 as SMNVEV (reference sequence). Between the trimmed V and J ends, which lost 4 bases and 4 bases, there was a span of 15 bases. The CDR3 sequence: CASSSPGVMSDTQYF. The CDR3 nucleotides are TGTGCCAGCAGTTCCCCGGGAGTGATGTCAGATACGCAGTATTTT.

V and J are TRBV5-5 and TRBJ1-1; no reliable D call. V dropped 8 bases and J dropped 3 bases, with 20 bases sitting between them. CDR1 and CDR2 (germline): SGHKS, YYEKEE (reference sequence). The CDR3 spans 15 residues. Here the CDR3 DNA reads TGTGCCAGTAGCCGTGAGGGTGAACGGTACACTGAAGCTTTCTTT. It yields the protein CASSREGERYTEAFF.

The rearrangement links TRBV4-2 to TRBJ2-1; possible D gene TRBD2, 6 bases. The germline V gene encodes CDR1 LGHNA and CDR2 YNFKEQ. V was clipped by 7 bases and J by 5 bases, with 21 bases between them. The CDR3 length is 16 residues. As DNA, the CDR3 is TGTGCCAGCATCCACGTCGGGGGACGGGGGAACAATGAGCAGTTCTTC. Its protein is CASIHVGGRGNNEQFF.

This chain connects TRBV5-8 to TRBJ2-1, with D perhaps TRBD2 (6 bases). The CDR3 totals 15 residues. Germline values: CDR1 SGHTS, CDR2 YDEGEE. Deletions cut 5 bases from V and 8 bases from J, with 20 bases between. CDR3 sequence: CASSPSIMGGYEQFF. Written as DNA, the CDR3 is TGTGCCAGCAGTCCCTCAATAATGGGAGGCTATGAGCAGTTCTTC.

Worth noting for this clonotype: This is likely a read error, given that the CDR3 carries no conserved phenylalanine or tryptophan at its end. The genes are TRBV5-4 and TRBJ2-2; D gene uncertain. Germline assignment: CDR1 SGHNT and CDR2 YYREEE (reference sequence). This CDR3 region has 15 residues. CDR3 loop: CANSRKTARTEELFL. CDR3 bases: TGTGCCAACAGCCGAAAGACGGCCCGCACCGAGGAGCTGTTTTTA.

The J gene is TRBJ2-6, the V gene TRBV11-2, with a tentative D call TRBD2 (5 bases). This CDR3 has 15 residues. CDR1 is SGHAT and CDR2 is FQNNGV in the germline V gene. CDR3 nucleotide sequence: TGTACCACCCAGCGGCCGCGTTCTAGGGCCAACGTCCTGACTTTC. Its protein is CTTQRPRSRANVLTF. Supplemented by reference TRBV11-2 and TRBJ2-6, the full variable domain reads EAGVAQSPRYKIIEKRQSVAFWCNPISGHATLYWYQQILGQGPKLLIQFQNNGVVDDSQLPKDRFSAERLKGVDSTLKIQPAKLEDSAVYLCTTQRPRSRANVLTFGAGSRLTVL.